This T cell receptor (beta chain) was identified in a study of human T cells and chemical hapten exposure. The sample's time point: patch test 2, 6 weeks after DPC sensitization. Treatment noted: therapeutic diphenylcyclopropenone sensitization with weekly scalp DPC. What the library attached to individual cDNA molecules were unique molecular identifiers. One entry per CDR3 protein results from TCRdb running MiXCR on the RACE reads. The sample carries approximately 89,000 distinct CDR3 sequences, 10% recorded once. Trimming removed 6 bases at V and 2 bases at J, with 8 bases between. This CDR3 is built from 12 residues. Germline V lookup: CDR1 LGHDT, CDR2 YNNKEL (reference sequence). This clonotype was seen only a few times.

V and J are TRBV3-1 and TRBJ2-7; D is unresolved. The TCR sequence derives from a woman in her twenties or thirties with alopecia areata. Some clones in this sample may be carry-over from other donors' samples. Sequenced here: whole blood, sampled in connection with sensitization to the hapten diphenylcyclopropenone (DPC). This CDR3 reads CASSQPPYEQYF. CDR3 nucleotide sequence: TGTGCCAGCAGTCAGCCCCCCTACGAGCAGTACTTC.